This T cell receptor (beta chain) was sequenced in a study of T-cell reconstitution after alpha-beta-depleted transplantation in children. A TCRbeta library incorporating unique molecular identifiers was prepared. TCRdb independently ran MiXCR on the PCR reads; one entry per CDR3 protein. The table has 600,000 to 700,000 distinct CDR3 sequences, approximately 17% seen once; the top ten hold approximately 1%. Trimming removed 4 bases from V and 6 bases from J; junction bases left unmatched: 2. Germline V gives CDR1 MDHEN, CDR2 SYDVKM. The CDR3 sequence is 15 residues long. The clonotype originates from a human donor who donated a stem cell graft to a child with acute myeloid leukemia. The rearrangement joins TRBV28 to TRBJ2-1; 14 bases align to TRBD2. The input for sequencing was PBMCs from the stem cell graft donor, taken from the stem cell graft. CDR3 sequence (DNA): TGTGCCAGCAGTTCCGGGACTAGCGGGGGCAATGAGCAGTTCTTC. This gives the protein CASSSGTSGGNEQFF.